Below are 23 T cell receptor beta chains sequenced from a single sample in a study of long-term antiretroviral therapy in people with HIV. Runs used v3.0 of the immunoSEQ assay and were done at survey level. Using immunoSEQ multiplex PCR, the repertoire was profiled, and TCRdb retains in-frame clones only, with some absent. The data hold approximately 35,000 clones, with 78% observed a single time. The material sequenced was unsorted PBMCs, taken 3.1 years after starting antiretroviral therapy. The receptors shown here come from a woman aged 45-60 years with HIV.

The J gene is TRBJ2-7, the V gene TRBV7-2; D call uncertain. V lost 1 base and J lost 3, with 4 bases in between. The germline gives CDR1 SGHTA, CDR2 FQGNSA. The CDR3 is made up of 12 amino acids. CDR3 DNA: TGTGCCAGCAGCTTAGACCTCTACGAGCAGTACTTC. Translating gives CASSLDLYEQYF.

The CDR3 DNA is TGTGCCAGCAGCTTAGCCGGTCCTAGCGGGGGGGCGAGAGGAGGAGAGACCCAGTACTTC. It translates to CASSLAGPSGGARGGETQYF. This chain links TRBV7-2 with TRBJ2-5, with TRBD2 matching over 12 bases. The V segment lost 0 bases and the J segment 4 bases; nucleotides outside the gene matches: 15. This CDR3 has 20 residues. In germline, CDR1 is SGHTA, CDR2 FQGNSA.

The table lists this clone with a count of one. V gene TRBV29-1 combines with J gene TRBJ2-3, with 7 nucleotides matching TRBD2. Trimming cost V 6 bases and J 4 bases; bases outside gene matches: 10. The CDR3 consists of 14 residues. CDR1 and CDR2 from the germline V gene are SQVTM and ANQGSEA. CDR3 region: CSVAPGLIADTQYF. The CDR3 DNA is TGCAGCGTGGCTCCGGGACTAATCGCAGATACGCAGTATTTT.

J is TRBJ2-2 and V is TRBV7-9; a weak D match, TRBD1 (5 bases). CDR3 size: 15 residues. Trimming pared 6 bases from V and 1 base from J, leaving 12 bases between. Germline V lookup: CDR1 SEHNR, CDR2 FQNEAQ (reference sequence). The CDR3 reads CASRPVRGNTGELFF. Written as DNA, the CDR3 is TGTGCCAGCAGACCCGTAAGGGGGAACACCGGGGAGCTGTTTTTT.

The chain uses TRBV14 and TRBJ1-4, with a possible D match to TRBD1 (5 bases). V was trimmed by 4 bases and J by 4 bases, leaving 7 bases between them. The CDR3 is 13 amino acids. Looked up from germline, CDR1 is SGHDN and CDR2 is FVKESK. Here the CDR3 reads CASSRGGNEKLFF. CDR3 bases: TGTGCCAGCAGCCGTGGGGGTAATGAAAAACTGTTTTTT. The variable domain in full, completed from reference TRBV14 and TRBJ1-4, reads EAGVTQFPSHSVIEKGQTVTLRCDPISGHDNLYWYRRVMGKEIKFLLHFVKESKQDESGMPNNRFLAERTGGTYSTLKVQPAELEDSGVYFCASSRGGNEKLFFGSGTQLSVL.

This rearrangement joins TRBV2 to TRBJ2-5, with 8 bases that match TRBD1. Losses at the gene ends were 6 bases for V and 4 bases for J; bases not matched to a gene: 13. The CDR3 sequence is 16 residues long. The germline V gene has CDR1 SNHLY and CDR2 FYNNEI. This CDR3 is CASSPALGQGRETQYF. The CDR3 region has the DNA TGTGCCAGCAGCCCCGCTCTAGGACAGGGCCGAGAGACCCAGTACTTC.

The chain uses TRBV5-6 and TRBJ1-6, with no clear D. The CDR3 has 14 residues. Germline loops: CDR1 SGHDT, CDR2 YYEEEE. Trimming stripped 4 bases from V and 7 bases from J, with 12 bases between. The CDR3 here is CASSPLGNNSPLHF. In DNA form, the CDR3 reads TGTGCCAGCAGCCCCCTTGGTAACAATTCACCCCTCCACTTT.

The gene calls are TRBV7-6 and TRBJ1-5; no clear D gene. The CDR3 sequence is 13 residues long. V lost 4 bases and J 3 bases, leaving 7 bases between the germline ends. The V gene's germline CDR1 is SGHVS and CDR2 FNYEAQ. The CDR3 DNA follows: TGTGCCAGCAGCTACGGGTCCAATCAGCCCCAGCATTTT. Its translation: CASSYGSNQPQHF.

V and J are TRBV18 and TRBJ2-1; 8 bases align to TRBD2. This CDR3 spans 15 amino acids. V gave up 6 bases and J gave up 9 bases; unmatched junction bases: 13. Germline V gene lookup returns CDR1 KGHSH and CDR2 LQKENI. CDR3 nucleotide sequence: TGTGCCAGCTCGTCAAGGCGCAGCGGGGGACTTGAGCAGTTCTTC. Translation gives CASSSRRSGGLEQFF.

The chain has TRBV6-1 and TRBJ1-2; no reliable D call. Germline CDR1 MNHNS, CDR2 SASEGT. The CDR3 extends over 14 amino acids. V gave up 7 bases and J gave up 2 bases, with 14 bases separating them. CDR3 in DNA: TGTGCCAGCACCAGACTTGGGCAGAACTATGGCTACACCTTC. Translation: CASTRLGQNYGYTF.

The gene calls are TRBV13 and TRBJ2-2; 9 bases are a match to TRBD2. Germline CDR1 is PRHDT and CDR2 is FYEKMQ (reference sequence). The CDR3 length is 15 residues. The J segment lost 4 bases and the V segment lost 3 bases, leaving 3 bases of the junction unmatched. The CDR3 region has the DNA TGTGCCAGCAGCTTCGCGGGGGGGCCCACCGGGGAGCTGTTTTTT. It encodes CASSFAGGPTGELFF.

The CDR3 reads CSVVWGADTEAFF. DNA of the CDR3: TGCAGCGTTGTGTGGGGGGCTGACACTGAAGCTTTCTTT. The chain recombines TRBV29-1 with TRBJ1-1; TRBD1 is a possible D gene (6 bases). Germline CDR1 and CDR2: SQVTM and ANQGSEA. This CDR3 has 13 amino acids. Trimming removed 4 bases from V and 3 bases from J, with 12 bases in between.

The rearrangement joins TRBV7-6 to TRBJ2-2, with unresolved D. The CDR3 runs 14 residues. CDR1 SGHVS and CDR2 FNYEAQ come from the germline V gene. V was cut by 5 bases and J by 3 bases, with 10 bases left in between. CDR3 nucleotide sequence: TGTGCCAGCAGCCCGACCGGTCACACCGGGGAGCTGTTTTTT. Translation gives CASSPTGHTGELFF.

The V gene is TRBV12-2, the J gene TRBJ1-3; the table calls TRBD1, which could not be checked here. TRBV12-2 constitutes a pseudogene. The CDR3 covers 15 residues. The CDR3: CASRLARQGRDTIYF. CDR3 DNA: TGTGCAAGTCGCTTAGCGCGACAGGGAAGGGACACCATATATTTT.

This clone came up a few times. The chain uses TRBV7-8 and TRBJ1-5; TRBD1 matches at 7 bases. Losses at the gene ends were 3 bases for V and 7 bases for J; bases not matched to a gene: 9. There are 15 residues in the CDR3. CDR1 SGHVS and CDR2 FQNEAQ come from the germline V gene. CDR3 region: CASSFLGGLGQPQHF. CDR3 nucleotides: TGTGCCAGCAGCTTCCTAGGGGGCCTAGGACAGCCCCAGCATTTT.

This sequence joins TRBV9 and TRBJ1-2; 10 nucleotides match TRBD1. The junction had 4 bases not matched to a gene; V was cut back by 3 bases and J by 2 bases. Per germline, CDR1 SGDLS and CDR2 YYNGEE. This CDR3 comprises 15 residues. For the CDR3, the DNA is TGTGCCAGCAGCGCAAGGACAGGGGGAAACTATGGCTACACCTTC. As protein: CASSARTGGNYGYTF.

The chain recombines TRBV18 with TRBJ1-3; D gene ambiguous. The CDR3 runs to 16 residues. With 2 bases removed from V and 0 bases from J, the gap between germline ends came to 11 bases. The germline V gene encodes CDR1 KGHSH and CDR2 LQKENI. CDR3 DNA sequence: TGTGCCAGCTCACCAAACACCCAGCTCTCTGGAAACACCATATATTTT. The encoded protein is CASSPNTQLSGNTIYF.

This chain connects TRBV5-5 to TRBJ1-2; D possibly corresponds to TRBD1 (5 bases). CDR1 and CDR2 from the germline V gene are SGHKS and YYEKEE (reference sequence). V was cut by 4 bases and J by 3 bases, with 22 bases left in between. The length of the CDR3 is 17 residues. CDR3 residues: CASSRAVGSGTHYGYTF. The CDR3 nucleotides are TGTGCCAGCAGCCGGGCGGTGGGCTCCGGGACTCACTATGGCTACACCTTC.

The chain recombines TRBV7-7 with TRBJ2-3; D gene unclear. This CDR3 contains 14 residues. Germline loops: CDR1 SSHAT, CDR2 FNYEAQ (reference sequence). V was pared by 5 bases and J by 4 bases, with 13 bases between. The CDR3 nucleotides are TGTGCCAGCAGCGATACGGGCGGCGCAGATACGCAGTATTTT. Its translation is CASSDTGGADTQYF.

This clone was seen more than once but under ten times. The rearrangement uses TRBV9 and TRBJ2-1, with TRBD2 matching 7 bases. CDR1 is SGDLS and CDR2 is YYNGEE in the germline V gene. This CDR3 region has 15 residues. V shed 4 bases and J 5 bases; nucleotides not matched to a gene: 9. The CDR3, as DNA: TGTGCCAGCAGCCCTAGACTAGCAGAAAACAATGAGCAGTTCTTC. Translated: CASSPRLAENNEQFF. Filled out from reference TRBV9 and TRBJ2-1, the complete variable domain reads DSGVTQTPKHLITATGQRVTLRCSPRSGDLSVYWYQQSLDQGLQFLIQYYNGEERAKGNILERFSAQQFPDLHSELNLSSLELGDSALYFCASSPRLAENNEQFFGPGTRLTVL.

A single count supports this clone. The genes are TRBV5-1 and TRBJ2-2, with D possibly TRBD1 on 6 matching bases. Germline assignment: CDR1 SGHRS and CDR2 YFSETQ. The CDR3 sequence is 15 residues long. The ends were cut back, 2 bases at V and 4 bases at J, with 12 bases in the middle. CDR3 region: CASSFTGTLTGELFF. The CDR3 DNA is TGCGCCAGCAGCTTCACCGGGACACTCACCGGGGAGCTGTTTTTT.

V and J are TRBV9 and TRBJ1-6; D is unclear. The CDR3 runs to 15 residues. V was pared by 0 bases and J by 7 bases, with 11 bases between. Germline values: CDR1 SGDLS, CDR2 YYNGEE. CDR3 nucleotide sequence: TGTGCCAGCAGCGTAGGCGCATATTTAAATTCACCCCTCCACTTT. Translated: CASSVGAYLNSPLHF.

The V and J genes are TRBV14 and TRBJ2-3, with TRBD2 matching over 11 bases. The V gene end was trimmed by 1 base and the J gene end by 2 bases; junction bases not matched to a gene: 5. Germline CDR1 and CDR2: SGHDN and FVKESK. The CDR3 covers 17 residues. The CDR3 protein is CASSQGGLAGITDTQYF. The CDR3 DNA follows: TGTGCCAGCAGCCAAGGTGGACTAGCGGGCATCACAGATACGCAGTATTTT.